This T cell receptor beta chain appears in the sequencing data of a study of cytomegalovirus exposure and HLA in healthy donors. For the study at large: Later, an analysis reported that the 95 to 150 validation repertoires had used the same platform as the roughly 650 first-cohort repertoires.

On this clone itself: The antigen remains unidentified.

Study-wide results and caveats: With high specificity and sensitivity, the classifier reportedly diagnosed cytomegalovirus status. The TCR clusters that emerged in the first cohort tended, a later analysis found, to co-occur in the 110 or so validation repertoires. Associated with cytomegalovirus, according to the listing, were 164 TCR beta chains.

The assay was immunoSEQ multiplex PCR, and TCRdb's table has in-frame clones only and misses some. The sample includes hundreds of thousands of clones, about nine tenths seen only once; the top ten take approximately 3.1%. The CDR3 consists of 14 residues. CDR1 and CDR2 from the germline V gene are MNHEY and SMNVEV (reference sequence). V shed 3 bases, J shed 6 bases, and the junction held 8 bases outside the gene matches. Material: PBMCs. The V call is TRBV27, the J call TRBJ2-7; 7 nucleotides align to TRBD2. The TCR comes from a woman aged 25 to 39 in good health and CMV-seronegative. CDR3 nucleotides: TGTGCCAGCAGTTTGGCTAAGACTAGCTTCGAGCAGTACTTC. It codes for CASSLAKTSFEQYF.